This TCR beta chain was documented in a study of CD8 T cells in ankylosing spondylitis. Overall study results and limits: In peripheral blood, disease-linked CD8+ clones occurred at relatively low frequencies. Reportedly, matched ankylosing spondylitis synovial fluid was significantly enriched for disease-linked clones. Earlier studies detected some motif variants in reactive arthritis synovial fluid and blood.

TCRdb reprocessed the 5' RACE reads with MiXCR, giving one entry per CDR3 protein. Of under 150,000 distinct CDR3 sequences in the sample, over 7% are singletons; the top ten hold approximately 3.4%. This clonotype came up many times. Its antigen is unidentified. With 5 bases clipped from V and 2 bases from J, the junction kept 9 bases outside the gene matches. This CDR3 is built from 15 residues. The germline gives CDR1 LGHDT, CDR2 YNNKEL (reference sequence). The specimen was blood, either unsorted or a sorted T cell fraction (not recorded which). The chain employs TRBV3-1 and TRBJ2-7; TRBD1 matches at 7 bases. The source is a male donor with ankylosing spondylitis or in good health (not recorded which). The CDR3 loop reads CASSTAKGAAYEQYF. As DNA, the CDR3 is TGTGCCAGCAGCACCGCCAAGGGGGCAGCCTACGAGCAGTACTTC.